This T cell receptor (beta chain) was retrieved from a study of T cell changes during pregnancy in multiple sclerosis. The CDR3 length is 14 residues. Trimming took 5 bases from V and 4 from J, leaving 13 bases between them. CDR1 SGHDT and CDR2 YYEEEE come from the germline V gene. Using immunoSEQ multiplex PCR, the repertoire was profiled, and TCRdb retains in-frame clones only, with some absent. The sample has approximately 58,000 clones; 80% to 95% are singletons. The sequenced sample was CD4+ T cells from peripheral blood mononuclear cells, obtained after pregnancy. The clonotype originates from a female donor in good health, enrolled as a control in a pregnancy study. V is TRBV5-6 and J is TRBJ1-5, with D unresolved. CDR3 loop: CASRTMGRNQPQHF. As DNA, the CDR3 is TGTGCCAGCAGGACGATGGGCAGAAATCAGCCCCAGCATTTT.